This TCR beta chain derives from a study of blood T cell repertoires in COVID-19. The ends were cut back, 2 bases at V and 8 bases at J, with 13 bases in the middle. Germline V gene sequence: CDR1 SGHRS, CDR2 YFSETQ. This CDR3 comprises 13 residues. This clone came up once. Libraries were prepared by immunoSEQ multiplex PCR; TCRdb keeps only in-frame clonotypes and omits some of them. The table has fewer than 200,000 clones, roughly nine tenths seen once. This sequence was found in a man between 65 and 85 years old with active or convalescent COVID-19. This chain joins TRBV5-1 and TRBJ1-2, with a possible D match to TRBD1 (5 bases). Source material: peripheral blood. CDR3 protein: CASSFRGLEGYTF. The CDR3 bases are TGCGCCAGCAGCTTTAGGGGATTAGAGGGCTACACCTTC. The variable domain in full, completed from reference TRBV5-1 and TRBJ1-2, reads KAGVTQTPRYLIKTRGQQVTLSCSPISGHRSVSWYQQTPGQGLQFLFEYFSETQRNKGNFPGRFSGRQFSNSRSEMNVSTLELGDSALYLCASSFRGLEGYTFGSGTRLTVV.